Listed here is a single TCR beta chain. This sample is part of a study of T cells in Graves' hyperthyroidism and ophthalmopathy. Amplified TCR beta CDR3 regions came from RNA transcripts. When the TCR CDR3 underwent first-round RT-PCR, the HTBI primer set was used. TCRdb re-analysed the multiplex PCR reads in MiXCR, keeping a single row per CDR3 protein. Found here are more than 650,000 distinct CDR3 sequences, around 15% of them singletons; the top ten hold 10%. Germline values: CDR1 SQVTM, CDR2 ANQGSEA. The length of the CDR3 is 14 residues. Losses at the gene ends were 8 bases for V and 4 bases for J; bases not matched to a gene: 8.

The genes are TRBV29-1 and TRBJ2-3; the match to TRBD1 covers 11 bases. The source material was blood. This TCR came from a woman between 18 and 30 years old with Graves' hyperthyroidism. The chain's CDR3 is CSPPGTGGADTQYF. The CDR3 DNA reads as TGCAGCCCACCGGGGACAGGGGGGGCAGATACGCAGTATTTT.